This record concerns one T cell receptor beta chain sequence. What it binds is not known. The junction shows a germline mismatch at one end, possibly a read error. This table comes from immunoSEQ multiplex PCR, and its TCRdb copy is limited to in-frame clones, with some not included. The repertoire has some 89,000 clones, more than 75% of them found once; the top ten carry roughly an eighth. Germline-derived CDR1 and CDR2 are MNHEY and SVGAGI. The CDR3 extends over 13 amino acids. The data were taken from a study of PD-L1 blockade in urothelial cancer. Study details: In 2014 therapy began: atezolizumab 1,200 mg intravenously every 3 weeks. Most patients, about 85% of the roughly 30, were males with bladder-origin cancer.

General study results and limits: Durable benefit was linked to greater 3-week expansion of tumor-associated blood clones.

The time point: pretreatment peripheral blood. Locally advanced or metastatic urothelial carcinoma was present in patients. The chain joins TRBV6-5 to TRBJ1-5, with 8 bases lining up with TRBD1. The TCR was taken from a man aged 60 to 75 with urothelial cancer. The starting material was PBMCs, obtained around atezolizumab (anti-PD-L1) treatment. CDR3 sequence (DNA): TGTGCCAGCAGTTCTGGCGGGACAGGTCCAATGTATTTT. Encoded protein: CASSSGGTGPMYF.